Listed below are T cell receptor beta chains from one sample, sequenced in a study of radiation and T cells in renal cell carcinoma. Data came from immunoSEQ multiplex PCR; TCRdb stores just in-frame clones and leaves some out. The sample contains fewer than 150,000 clones, more than 75% of which appear only once. The sequencing used blood, collected from a patient whose treatment included radiotherapy and nephrectomy. These receptors all stem from a woman in her 70s with renal cell carcinoma. CDR3s include the opening cysteine and the closing phenylalanine or tryptophan. The D gene is left open where the match is weak. Expanded clones are given a class, and other clones once, few, many or no size at all.

J gene | D gene | V gene | clone size | CDR3 DNA | CDR3 protein
TRBJ2-1 | TRBD2 | TRBV5-3 | NA | TGTGCCAGAAGCTGGGTAGCGGGGGTAAGCTCCTACAATGAGCAGTTCTTC | CARSWVAGVSSYNEQFF
TRBJ1-5 | NA | TRBV6-1 | once | TGTGCCAGCATCGCTCTCGGGAGGGTCAATCAGCCCCAGCATTTT | CASIALGRVNQPQHF
TRBJ2-1 | TRBD1 | TRBV9 | NA | TGTGCCAGCAGCGTAGGGGACAGGGGTTCCTACAATGAGCAGTTCTTC | CASSVGDRGSYNEQFF
TRBJ1-1 | NA | TRBV29-1 | NA | TGCAGCGTTGAGAAGGCGGGAAGGAACACTGAAGCTTTCTTT | CSVEKAGRNTEAFF
TRBJ1-6 | NA | TRBV30 | NA | TGTGCCTGGTCCCGTGGGGGTTTAAGCGATAATTCACCCCTCCACTTT | CAWSRGGLSDNSPLHF
TRBJ1-1 | NA | TRBV30 | NA | TGTGCCTGGAGATACGGGGACTGGAACACTGAAGCTTTCTTT | CAWRYGDWNTEAFF
TRBJ1-1 | NA | TRBV7-2 | NA | TGTGCCAGCAGCTTTTTTGGACCGAGGAACACTGAAGCTTTCTTT | CASSFFGPRNTEAFF
TRBJ1-1 | NA | TRBV2 | NA | TGTGCCATCGAGCCTCCGGACACTGAAGCTTTCTTT | CAIEPPDTEAFF
TRBJ1-6 | NA | TRBV19 | NA | TGTGCCAGTAGTATCCCTCGGACAGATCTAGATTCACCCCTCCACTTT | CASSIPRTDLDSPLHF
TRBJ2-2 | NA | TRBV13 | NA | TGTGCCAGCAGCTTTTTCGGGGAGCTGTTTTTT | CASSFFGELFF
TRBJ1-1 | NA | TRBV19 | NA | TGTGCCAGTAGTATACCGGGACCGGTCACTGAAGCTTTCTTT | CASSIPGPVTEAFF
TRBJ2-2 | TRBD1 | TRBV6-1 | NA | TGTGCCAGCAGTAGGGACAGGGGCACCGGGGAGCTGTTTTTT | CASSRDRGTGELFF
TRBJ1-2 | TRBD1 | TRBV23-1 | NA | TGCGCCAGCAGTCAACTAAATGCCGGGACAGGGGGCGCATTGTCCTATGGCTACACCTTC | CASSQLNAGTGGALSYGYTF